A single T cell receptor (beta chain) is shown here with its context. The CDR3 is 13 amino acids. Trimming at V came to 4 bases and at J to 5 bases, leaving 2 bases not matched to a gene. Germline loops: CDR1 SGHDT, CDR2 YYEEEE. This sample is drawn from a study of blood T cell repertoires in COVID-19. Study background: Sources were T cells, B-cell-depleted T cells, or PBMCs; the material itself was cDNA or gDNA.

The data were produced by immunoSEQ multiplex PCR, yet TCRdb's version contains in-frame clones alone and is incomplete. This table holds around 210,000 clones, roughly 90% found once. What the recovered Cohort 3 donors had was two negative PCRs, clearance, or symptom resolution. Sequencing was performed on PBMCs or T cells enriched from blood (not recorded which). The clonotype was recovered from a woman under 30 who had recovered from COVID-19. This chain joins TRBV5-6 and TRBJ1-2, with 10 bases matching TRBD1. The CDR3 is CASSKGQGYGYTF. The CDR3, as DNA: TGTGCCAGCAGCAAGGGACAGGGGTATGGCTACACCTTC.